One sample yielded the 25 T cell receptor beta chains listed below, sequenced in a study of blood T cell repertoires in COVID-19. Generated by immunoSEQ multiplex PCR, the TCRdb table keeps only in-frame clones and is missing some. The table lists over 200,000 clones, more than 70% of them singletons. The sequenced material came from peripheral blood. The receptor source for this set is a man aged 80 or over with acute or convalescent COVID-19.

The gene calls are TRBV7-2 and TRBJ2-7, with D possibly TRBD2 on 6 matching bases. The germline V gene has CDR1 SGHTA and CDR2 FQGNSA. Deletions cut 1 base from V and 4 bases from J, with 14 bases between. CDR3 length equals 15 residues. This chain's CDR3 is CASSLGGGLRYEQYF. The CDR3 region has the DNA TGTGCCAGCAGCTTAGGAGGAGGGCTCAGGTACGAGCAGTACTTC.

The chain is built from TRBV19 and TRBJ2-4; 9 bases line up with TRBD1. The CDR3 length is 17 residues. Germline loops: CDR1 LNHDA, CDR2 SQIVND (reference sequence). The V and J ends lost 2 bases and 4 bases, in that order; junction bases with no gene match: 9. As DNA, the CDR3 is TGTGCCAGTAGTATAACCGGGACAGGGACCGCGAAAAACATTCAGTACTTC. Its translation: CASSITGTGTAKNIQYF.

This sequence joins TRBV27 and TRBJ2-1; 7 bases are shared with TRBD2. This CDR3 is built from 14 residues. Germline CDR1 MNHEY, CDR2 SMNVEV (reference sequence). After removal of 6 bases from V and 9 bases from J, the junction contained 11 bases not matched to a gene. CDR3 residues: CASRLASRGGEQFF. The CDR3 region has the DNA TGTGCCAGCAGACTAGCGTCCCGCGGAGGTGAGCAGTTCTTC.

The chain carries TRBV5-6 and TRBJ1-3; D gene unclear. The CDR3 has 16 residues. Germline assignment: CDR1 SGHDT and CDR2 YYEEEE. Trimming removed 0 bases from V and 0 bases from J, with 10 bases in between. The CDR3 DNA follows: TGTGCCAGCAGCTTGGGTTTAATCTTCTCTGGAAACACCATATATTTT. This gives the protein CASSLGLIFSGNTIYF.

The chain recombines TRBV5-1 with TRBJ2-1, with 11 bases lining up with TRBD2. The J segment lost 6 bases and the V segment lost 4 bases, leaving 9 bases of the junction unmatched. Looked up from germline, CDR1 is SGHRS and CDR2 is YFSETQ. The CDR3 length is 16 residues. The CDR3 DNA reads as TGCGCCAGCAGCCCTCAACTAGCGGGAGTAAGCAATGAGCAGTTCTTC. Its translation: CASSPQLAGVSNEQFF.

The CDR3 protein is CASSRAGQETQYF. For the CDR3, the DNA is TGTGCCAGCAGCCGAGCGGGACAAGAGACCCAGTACTTC. The rearrangement joins TRBV4-2 to TRBJ2-5; 7 bases are a match to TRBD2. This CDR3 is 13 amino acids long. CDR1 is LGHNA, CDR2 YNFKEQ, per germline. J was trimmed by 2 bases and V by 4 bases; bases with no gene match: 1.

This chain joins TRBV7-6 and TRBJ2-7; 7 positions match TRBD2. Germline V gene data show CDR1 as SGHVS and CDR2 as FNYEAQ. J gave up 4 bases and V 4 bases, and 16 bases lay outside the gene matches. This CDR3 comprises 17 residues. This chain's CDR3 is CASSSRGSAAGRYEQYF. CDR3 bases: TGTGCCAGCAGCTCGCGGGGGAGCGCAGCCGGCAGGTACGAGCAGTACTTC.

The CDR3 region has the DNA TGTGCCAGCAGCTATTTACCGGGACAGGGACCAAACACTGAAGCTTTCTTT. Protein product: CASSYLPGQGPNTEAFF. The chain uses TRBV27 and TRBJ1-1; 9 bases fit TRBD1. J gave up 2 bases and V 6 bases, and 13 bases lay outside the gene matches. The CDR3 is 17 amino acids. The germline gives CDR1 MNHEY, CDR2 SMNVEV (reference sequence).

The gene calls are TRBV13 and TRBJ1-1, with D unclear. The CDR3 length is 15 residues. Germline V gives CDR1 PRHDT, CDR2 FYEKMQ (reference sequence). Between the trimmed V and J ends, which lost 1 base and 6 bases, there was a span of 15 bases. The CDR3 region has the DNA TGTGCCAGCAGCTTAGAGGTTCGGGGATCGGCTGAAGCTTTCTTT. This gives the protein CASSLEVRGSAEAFF.

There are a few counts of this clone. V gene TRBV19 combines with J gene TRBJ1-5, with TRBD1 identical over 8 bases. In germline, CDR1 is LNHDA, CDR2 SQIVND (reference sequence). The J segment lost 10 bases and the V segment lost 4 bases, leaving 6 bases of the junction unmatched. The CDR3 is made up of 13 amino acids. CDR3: CASSRQGTGPQHF. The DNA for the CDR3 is TGTGCCAGTAGTAGACAGGGGACTGGTCCCCAGCATTTT.

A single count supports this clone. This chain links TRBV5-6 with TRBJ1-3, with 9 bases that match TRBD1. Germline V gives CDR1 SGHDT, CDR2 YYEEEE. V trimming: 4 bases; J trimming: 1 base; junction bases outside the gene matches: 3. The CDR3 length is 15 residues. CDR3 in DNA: TGTGCCAGCAGCGCCGGGACAGGGTCTGGAAACACCATATATTTT. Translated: CASSAGTGSGNTIYF. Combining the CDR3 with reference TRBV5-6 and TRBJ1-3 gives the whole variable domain DAGVTQSPTHLIKTRGQQVTLRCSPKSGHDTVSWYQQALGQGPQFIFQYYEEEERQRGNFPDRFSGHQFPNYSSELNVNALLLGDSALYLCASSAGTGSGNTIYFGEGSWLTVV.

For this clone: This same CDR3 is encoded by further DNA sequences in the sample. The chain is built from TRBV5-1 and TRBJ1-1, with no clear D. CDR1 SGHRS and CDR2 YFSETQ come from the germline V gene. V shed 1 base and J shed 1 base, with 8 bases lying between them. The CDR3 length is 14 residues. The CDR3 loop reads CASSLRSGNTEAFF. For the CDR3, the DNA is TGCGCCAGCAGCTTGCGGTCGGGGAACACTGAAGCTTTCTTT.

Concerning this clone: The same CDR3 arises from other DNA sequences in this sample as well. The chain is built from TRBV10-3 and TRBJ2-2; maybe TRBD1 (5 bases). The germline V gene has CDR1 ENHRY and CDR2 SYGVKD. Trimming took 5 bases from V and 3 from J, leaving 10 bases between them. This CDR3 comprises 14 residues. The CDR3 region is CAISRQGDTGELFF. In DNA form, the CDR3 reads TGTGCCATCAGTCGGCAGGGTGACACCGGGGAGCTGTTTTTT.

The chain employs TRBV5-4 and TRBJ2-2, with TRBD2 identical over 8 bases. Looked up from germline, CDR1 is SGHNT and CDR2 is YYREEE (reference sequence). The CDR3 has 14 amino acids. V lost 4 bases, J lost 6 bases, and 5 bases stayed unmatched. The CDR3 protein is CASSPSGWAGELFF. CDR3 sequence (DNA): TGTGCCAGCAGCCCTAGCGGGTGGGCCGGGGAGCTGTTTTTT. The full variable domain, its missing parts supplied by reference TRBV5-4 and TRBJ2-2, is ETGVTQSPTHLIKTRGQQVTLRCSSQSGHNTVSWYQQALGQGPQFIFQYYREEENGRGNFPPRFSGLQFPNYSSELNVNALELDDSALYLCASSPSGWAGELFFGEGSRLTVL.

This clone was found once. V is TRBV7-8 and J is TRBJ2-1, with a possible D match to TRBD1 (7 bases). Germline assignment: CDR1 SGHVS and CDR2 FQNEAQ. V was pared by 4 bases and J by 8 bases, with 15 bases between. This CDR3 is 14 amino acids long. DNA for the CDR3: TGTGCCAGCAGCTCATGGACAGGCGGGGATGAGCAGTTCTTC. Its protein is CASSSWTGGDEQFF.

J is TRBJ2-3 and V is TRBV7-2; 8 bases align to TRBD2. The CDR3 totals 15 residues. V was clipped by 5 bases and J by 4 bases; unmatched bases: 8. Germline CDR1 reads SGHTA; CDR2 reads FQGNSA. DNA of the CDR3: TGTGCCAGCAGCACACCGGGACTAGTCGCAGATACGCAGTATTTT. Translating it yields CASSTPGLVADTQYF.

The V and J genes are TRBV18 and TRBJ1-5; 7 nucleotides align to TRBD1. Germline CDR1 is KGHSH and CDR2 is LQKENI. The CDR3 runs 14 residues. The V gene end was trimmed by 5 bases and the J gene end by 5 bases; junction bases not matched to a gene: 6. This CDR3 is CASSLKQGHQPQHF. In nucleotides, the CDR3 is TGTGCCAGCTCATTGAAACAGGGGCATCAGCCCCAGCATTTT.

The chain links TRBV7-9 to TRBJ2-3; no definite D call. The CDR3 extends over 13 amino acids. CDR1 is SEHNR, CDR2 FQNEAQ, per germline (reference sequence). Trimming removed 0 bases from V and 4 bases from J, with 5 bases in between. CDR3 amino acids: CASSLAGPDTQYF. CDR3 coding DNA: TGTGCCAGCAGCTTAGCGGGCCCAGATACGCAGTATTTT.

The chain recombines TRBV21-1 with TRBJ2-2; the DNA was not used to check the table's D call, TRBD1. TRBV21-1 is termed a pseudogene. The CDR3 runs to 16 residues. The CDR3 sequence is CASSKQGAYTTGELFF. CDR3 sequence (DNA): TGTGCCAGCAGCAAACAGGGGGCGTATACCACCGGGGAGCTGTTTTTT.

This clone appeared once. The CDR3 DNA reads as TGTGCCAGCAGCTCCGCCGGGGAGGGCCTCTATGGCTACACCTTC. Amino acid sequence: CASSSAGEGLYGYTF. The chain links TRBV7-8 to TRBJ1-2; D gene ambiguous. This CDR3 has 15 residues. The V gene lost 4 bases and the J gene lost 4 bases, with 16 bases spanning the gap. The germline CDR1 and CDR2 sequences are SGHVS and FQNEAQ.

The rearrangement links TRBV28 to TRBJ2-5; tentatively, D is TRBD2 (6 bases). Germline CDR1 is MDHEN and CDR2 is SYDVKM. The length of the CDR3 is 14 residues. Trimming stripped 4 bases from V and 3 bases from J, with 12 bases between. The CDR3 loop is CASSSGLKEETQYF. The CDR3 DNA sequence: TGTGCCAGCAGTTCGGGACTTAAAGAAGAGACCCAGTACTTC.

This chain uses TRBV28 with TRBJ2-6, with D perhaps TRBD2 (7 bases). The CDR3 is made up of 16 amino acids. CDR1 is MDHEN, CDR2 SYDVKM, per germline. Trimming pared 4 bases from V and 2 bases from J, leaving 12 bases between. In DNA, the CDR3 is TGTGCCAGCAGTTCATCGGGGGGCGCTGGGGCCAACGTCCTGACTTTC. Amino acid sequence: CASSSSGGAGANVLTF.

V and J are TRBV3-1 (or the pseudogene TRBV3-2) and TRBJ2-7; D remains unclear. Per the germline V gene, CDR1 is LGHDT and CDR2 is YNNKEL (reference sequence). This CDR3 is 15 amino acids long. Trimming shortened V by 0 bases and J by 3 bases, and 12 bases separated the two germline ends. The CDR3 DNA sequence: TGTGCCAGCAGCCAAGACAATACACGGAGCTACGAGCAGTACTTC. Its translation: CASSQDNTRSYEQYF.

This CDR3 reads CAIGGTVNTGELFF. The CDR3 region has the DNA TGTGCCATCGGCGGGACAGTGAACACCGGGGAGCTGTTTTTT. V is TRBV10-3 and J is TRBJ2-2; TRBD1 might be the D (7 bases). Germline V CDR1 and CDR2: ENHRY, SYGVKD. There are 14 residues in the CDR3. Trimming took 8 bases from V and 1 from J, leaving 11 bases between them.

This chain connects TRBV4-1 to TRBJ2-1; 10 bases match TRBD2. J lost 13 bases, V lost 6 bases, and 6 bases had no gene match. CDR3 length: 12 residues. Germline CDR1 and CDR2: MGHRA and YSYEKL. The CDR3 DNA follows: TGCGCCAGCAGGTCAGCGGGAGGGGGACAGTTCTTC. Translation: CASRSAGGGQFF.